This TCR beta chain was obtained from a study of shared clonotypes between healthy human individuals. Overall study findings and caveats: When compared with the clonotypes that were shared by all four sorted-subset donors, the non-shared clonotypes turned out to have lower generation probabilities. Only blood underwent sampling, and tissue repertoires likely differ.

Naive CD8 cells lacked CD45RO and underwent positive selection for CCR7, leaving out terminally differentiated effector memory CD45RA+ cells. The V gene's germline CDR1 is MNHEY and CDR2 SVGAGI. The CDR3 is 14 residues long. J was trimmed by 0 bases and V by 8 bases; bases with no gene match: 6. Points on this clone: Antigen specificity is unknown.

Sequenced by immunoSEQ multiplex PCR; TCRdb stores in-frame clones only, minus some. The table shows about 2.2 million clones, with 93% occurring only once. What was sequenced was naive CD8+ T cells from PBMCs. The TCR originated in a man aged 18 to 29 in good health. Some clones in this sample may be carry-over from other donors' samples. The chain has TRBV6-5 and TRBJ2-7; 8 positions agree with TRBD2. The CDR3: CASSAGGSSYEQYF. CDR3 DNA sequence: TGTGCCAGCTCGGCGGGAGGAAGCTCCTACGAGCAGTACTTC.